This TCR beta chain was captured in a study of OX40 agonist ivuxolimab in advanced cancers. For context, the study as a whole: Ivuxolimab was a fully human IgG2 agonistic monoclonal antibody targeting the costimulatory receptor OX40 (CD134). Intravenous ivuxolimab was administered to patients every 2 weeks at six dose levels: 0.01, 0.1, 0.3, 1.5, 3 and 10 mg/kg. Among the approximately 50 dose-escalation patients, 19 had hepatocellular carcinoma, approximately 15 melanoma, 9 renal cell carcinoma and 9 head and neck cancer. In the dose-escalation cohort, 82.7% of patients were male, and the mean age was approximately 60 years, with a range of 23 to 79. Patients were allowed to have had prior anti-PD-1, anti-PD-L1 or anti-CTLA-4 therapy, and roughly two fifths of the dose-escalation patients had been treated with checkpoint inhibitors. Partial responses occurred in three dose-escalation patients, of whom one had hepatocellular carcinoma and two had cutaneous melanoma. Peripheral TCRbeta sequencing aimed to test whether ivuxolimab altered TCR sequence diversity and caused clonal T-cell expansion. The paper describes the monotherapy dose-escalation part (N ≈ 52 patients) of the phase I trial of ivuxolimab.

As encoded in the germline V gene, CDR1 is SGHDT while CDR2 is YYEEEE. The CDR3 covers 16 residues, taking in both the cysteine and the phenylalanine. The kept DNA is CDR3 alone, 48 bases in frame from the first base. Trimming accounts for 4 bases at V and 0 bases at J, while the number of junction bases matched to no gene is 2. Patients with a history of autoimmune disease or receiving systemic immunosuppression were excluded from the trial. In every dose cohort, peripheral blood was drawn for TCR sequencing at baseline, cycle 4 day 1, and cycle 7 day 1. Samples came from an open-label, multicenter, first-in-human phase I dose-escalation trial of ivuxolimab. The trial enrolled adults with locally advanced or metastatic head and neck squamous cell, hepatocellular, melanoma or renal cell carcinoma. Before TCR sequencing, CD4+ T cells and CD8+ T cells were sorted from peripheral blood as separate populations.

Notes on this clone: Which antigen it targets is not known. The record has no base qualities; no much larger clone is one base away.

Study-level results and caveats: The antigen specificity of the peripheral T cells that underwent clonal expansion was not determined. In the 0.1-3.0 mg/kg groups, partial responders had among the lowest normalized peripheral clonal expansion, particularly in CD8+ T cells. At doses of 0.1 to 3.0 mg/kg, clonal expansion of both CD4+ and CD8+ T cells in blood was seen between baseline and week 6. After ivuxolimab, expanded clones were on average more numerous among CD8+ T cells than among CD4+ T cells. Low levels of normalized T-cell clonal expansion were also shown by some nonresponding patients.

For sequencing of the TCRbeta CDR3 region, genomic DNA was extracted from the sorted cells. The immunoSEQ Assay was used to sequence the TCRbeta CDR3 regions. Entries here come from immuneACCESS through TCRdb and include only in-frame sequences with V and J called. Some clones fail to appear in such tables; in the studies checked, an unresolved V gene covers under half of the shortfall, and the cause of the remainder is unknown. A total of approximately 87,000 clones appear in this sample, 92% of them only once. 3% to 3.5% of the sample is held by the ten biggest clonotypes. This receptor was taken from an adult with an advanced solid tumor such as melanoma, head and neck, liver or kidney cancer. The sequencing here drew on CD4+ or CD8+ T cells sorted from blood, taken in a trial of the OX40 agonist ivuxolimab. The V and J genes are TRBV5-6 and TRBJ2-3; 13 bases in the middle match TRBD2. The DNA sequence follows: TGTGCCAGCAGCCTGACTAGCGGGGGGAGCACAGATACGCAGTATTTT. Translated, it gives CASSLTSGGSTDTQYF.